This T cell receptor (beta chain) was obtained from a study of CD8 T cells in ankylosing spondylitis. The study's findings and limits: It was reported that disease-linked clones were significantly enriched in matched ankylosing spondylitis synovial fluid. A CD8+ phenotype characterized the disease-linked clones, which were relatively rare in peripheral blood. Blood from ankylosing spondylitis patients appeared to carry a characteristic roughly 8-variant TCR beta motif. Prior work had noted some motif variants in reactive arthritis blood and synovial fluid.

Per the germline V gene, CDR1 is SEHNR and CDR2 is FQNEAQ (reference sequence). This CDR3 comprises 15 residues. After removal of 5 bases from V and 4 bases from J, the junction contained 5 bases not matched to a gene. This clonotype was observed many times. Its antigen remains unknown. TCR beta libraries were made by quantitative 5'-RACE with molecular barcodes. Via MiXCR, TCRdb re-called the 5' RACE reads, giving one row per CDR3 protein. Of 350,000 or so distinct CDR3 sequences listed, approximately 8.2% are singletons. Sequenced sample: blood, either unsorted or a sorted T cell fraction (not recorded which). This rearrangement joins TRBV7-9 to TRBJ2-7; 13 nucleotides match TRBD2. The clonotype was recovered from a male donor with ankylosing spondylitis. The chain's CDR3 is CASSQRTSGRYEQYF. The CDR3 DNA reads TGTGCCAGCAGCCAACGGACTAGCGGGAGATACGAGCAGTACTTC.